The present T cell receptor (beta chain) was sequenced within a study of monozygotic twins with inflammatory bowel disease. Study-level points and caveats: IBD patients carried less diverse TCRbeta repertoires (inverse Simpson) than healthy co-twins.

Germline CDR1 reads LNHDA; CDR2 reads SQIVND (reference sequence). This CDR3 has 14 amino acids. About this clonotype itself: The target antigen is unknown.

From the 5' RACE reads, TCRdb lists one entry per CDR3 protein and no DNA. This sample's table reports a few hundred thousand distinct CDR3 sequences. Material for sequencing was blood. The rearrangement joins TRBV19 to TRBJ1-2; TCRdb names TRBD1, which stays unverified in the absence of DNA. This TCR was sampled from a human donor with ulcerative colitis or Crohn's disease, or a healthy co-twin of an affected twin (not recorded which). The CDR3 here is CASSIVRQGYGYTF.